The next 9 T cell receptor beta chains were all read from a single sample in a study of PD-L1 blockade in urothelial cancer. Clones were read by immunoSEQ multiplex PCR, and TCRdb kept only the in-frame ones, dropping some. Among about 51,000 clones listed, around 88% were seen once. The source material was PBMCs, sampled around atezolizumab (anti-PD-L1) treatment. All receptors come from a man aged 55 to 69 with urothelial cancer.

The V and J genes are TRBV2 and TRBJ2-5; D is unresolved. V was pared by 5 bases and J by 5 bases, with 3 bases between. This CDR3 comprises 10 residues. Germline V gene data show CDR1 as SNHLY and CDR2 as FYNNEI. CDR3 DNA: TGTGCCAGCAGTCGGGAGACCCAGTACTTC. Translation gives CASSRETQYF.

This clone was seen once. V and J are TRBV5-1 and TRBJ2-7, with TRBD1 as a possible D gene (5 bases). Trimming removed 4 bases at V and 2 bases at J, with 13 bases between. The germline gives CDR1 SGHRS, CDR2 YFSETQ. CDR3 length: 14 residues. Written as DNA, the CDR3 is TGCGCCAGCAGCCCAGGGTTCCTTGCCTACGAGCAGTACTTC. This sequence encodes CASSPGFLAYEQYF.

The genes are TRBV18 and TRBJ1-1; D might be TRBD1 (6 bases). The CDR3 totals 13 residues. Trimming took 5 bases from V and 1 from J, leaving 8 bases between them. The germline V gene encodes CDR1 KGHSH and CDR2 LQKENI. CDR3 sequence reads: CASSSTGNTEAFF. CDR3 DNA: TGTGCCAGCTCATCGACAGGGAACACTGAAGCTTTCTTT.

The V gene is TRBV6-6, the J gene TRBJ1-2, with TRBD1 matching over 9 bases. This CDR3 is built from 15 residues. Germline trimming cut 2 bases from V and 3 bases from J; bases unmatched to any gene: 4. Germline V gene lookup returns CDR1 MNHNY and CDR2 SVGAGI (reference sequence). The CDR3 bases are TGTGCCAGCAGTTACGGGGGACAGGGCTACTATGGCTACACCTTC. Translating gives CASSYGGQGYYGYTF.

The chain couples TRBV28 to TRBJ1-5; weak D call: TRBD1 (5 bases). Germline V gene lookup returns CDR1 MDHEN and CDR2 SYDVKM. The CDR3 length is 17 residues. V lost 6 bases, J lost 0 bases, and 18 bases lay in between. The CDR3 spells CASSLPEEGYSNQPQHF. Written as DNA, the CDR3 is TGTGCCAGCAGCCTCCCGGAGGAGGGGTATAGCAATCAGCCCCAGCATTTT.

DNA of the CDR3: TGTGCCAGCAGTTTACACCTGGTGTGGGGCGACACTGAAGCTTTCTTT. The encoded protein is CASSLHLVWGDTEAFF. The chain recombines TRBV28 with TRBJ1-1, with D perhaps matching TRBD1 (5 bases). The germline CDR1 and CDR2 sequences are MDHEN and SYDVKM. V lost 2 bases to trimming and J lost 3 bases, with 16 bases between them. The CDR3 has 16 residues.

The rearrangement uses TRBV5-4 and TRBJ2-7, with 8 bases that match TRBD1. With 4 bases clipped from V and 2 bases from J, the junction kept 8 bases outside the gene matches. CDR1 SGHNT and CDR2 YYREEE come from the germline V gene (reference sequence). The CDR3 length is 15 residues. CDR3 residues: CASSEPGQGAYEQYF. The CDR3 DNA reads TGTGCCAGCAGCGAGCCTGGACAGGGTGCCTACGAGCAGTACTTC.

V and J are TRBV6-1 and TRBJ2-7; a possible D gene is TRBD2 (6 bases). Germline loops: CDR1 MNHNS, CDR2 SASEGT. Between the trimmed V and J ends, which lost 2 bases and 2 bases, there was a span of 7 bases. The CDR3 consists of 13 residues. Here the CDR3 reads CASSERGTYEQYF. In DNA, the CDR3 is TGTGCCAGCAGTGAACGGGGGACCTACGAGCAGTACTTC.

The V call is TRBV5-4, the J call TRBJ2-5; D gene uncertain. The CDR3 spans 14 residues. Germline values: CDR1 SGHNT, CDR2 YYREEE (reference sequence). V shed 0 bases and J shed 2 bases, with 8 bases lying between them. CDR3 in DNA: TGTGCCAGCAGCTTGGCCCAGAAGCAAGAGACCCAGTACTTC. Amino acid sequence: CASSLAQKQETQYF.